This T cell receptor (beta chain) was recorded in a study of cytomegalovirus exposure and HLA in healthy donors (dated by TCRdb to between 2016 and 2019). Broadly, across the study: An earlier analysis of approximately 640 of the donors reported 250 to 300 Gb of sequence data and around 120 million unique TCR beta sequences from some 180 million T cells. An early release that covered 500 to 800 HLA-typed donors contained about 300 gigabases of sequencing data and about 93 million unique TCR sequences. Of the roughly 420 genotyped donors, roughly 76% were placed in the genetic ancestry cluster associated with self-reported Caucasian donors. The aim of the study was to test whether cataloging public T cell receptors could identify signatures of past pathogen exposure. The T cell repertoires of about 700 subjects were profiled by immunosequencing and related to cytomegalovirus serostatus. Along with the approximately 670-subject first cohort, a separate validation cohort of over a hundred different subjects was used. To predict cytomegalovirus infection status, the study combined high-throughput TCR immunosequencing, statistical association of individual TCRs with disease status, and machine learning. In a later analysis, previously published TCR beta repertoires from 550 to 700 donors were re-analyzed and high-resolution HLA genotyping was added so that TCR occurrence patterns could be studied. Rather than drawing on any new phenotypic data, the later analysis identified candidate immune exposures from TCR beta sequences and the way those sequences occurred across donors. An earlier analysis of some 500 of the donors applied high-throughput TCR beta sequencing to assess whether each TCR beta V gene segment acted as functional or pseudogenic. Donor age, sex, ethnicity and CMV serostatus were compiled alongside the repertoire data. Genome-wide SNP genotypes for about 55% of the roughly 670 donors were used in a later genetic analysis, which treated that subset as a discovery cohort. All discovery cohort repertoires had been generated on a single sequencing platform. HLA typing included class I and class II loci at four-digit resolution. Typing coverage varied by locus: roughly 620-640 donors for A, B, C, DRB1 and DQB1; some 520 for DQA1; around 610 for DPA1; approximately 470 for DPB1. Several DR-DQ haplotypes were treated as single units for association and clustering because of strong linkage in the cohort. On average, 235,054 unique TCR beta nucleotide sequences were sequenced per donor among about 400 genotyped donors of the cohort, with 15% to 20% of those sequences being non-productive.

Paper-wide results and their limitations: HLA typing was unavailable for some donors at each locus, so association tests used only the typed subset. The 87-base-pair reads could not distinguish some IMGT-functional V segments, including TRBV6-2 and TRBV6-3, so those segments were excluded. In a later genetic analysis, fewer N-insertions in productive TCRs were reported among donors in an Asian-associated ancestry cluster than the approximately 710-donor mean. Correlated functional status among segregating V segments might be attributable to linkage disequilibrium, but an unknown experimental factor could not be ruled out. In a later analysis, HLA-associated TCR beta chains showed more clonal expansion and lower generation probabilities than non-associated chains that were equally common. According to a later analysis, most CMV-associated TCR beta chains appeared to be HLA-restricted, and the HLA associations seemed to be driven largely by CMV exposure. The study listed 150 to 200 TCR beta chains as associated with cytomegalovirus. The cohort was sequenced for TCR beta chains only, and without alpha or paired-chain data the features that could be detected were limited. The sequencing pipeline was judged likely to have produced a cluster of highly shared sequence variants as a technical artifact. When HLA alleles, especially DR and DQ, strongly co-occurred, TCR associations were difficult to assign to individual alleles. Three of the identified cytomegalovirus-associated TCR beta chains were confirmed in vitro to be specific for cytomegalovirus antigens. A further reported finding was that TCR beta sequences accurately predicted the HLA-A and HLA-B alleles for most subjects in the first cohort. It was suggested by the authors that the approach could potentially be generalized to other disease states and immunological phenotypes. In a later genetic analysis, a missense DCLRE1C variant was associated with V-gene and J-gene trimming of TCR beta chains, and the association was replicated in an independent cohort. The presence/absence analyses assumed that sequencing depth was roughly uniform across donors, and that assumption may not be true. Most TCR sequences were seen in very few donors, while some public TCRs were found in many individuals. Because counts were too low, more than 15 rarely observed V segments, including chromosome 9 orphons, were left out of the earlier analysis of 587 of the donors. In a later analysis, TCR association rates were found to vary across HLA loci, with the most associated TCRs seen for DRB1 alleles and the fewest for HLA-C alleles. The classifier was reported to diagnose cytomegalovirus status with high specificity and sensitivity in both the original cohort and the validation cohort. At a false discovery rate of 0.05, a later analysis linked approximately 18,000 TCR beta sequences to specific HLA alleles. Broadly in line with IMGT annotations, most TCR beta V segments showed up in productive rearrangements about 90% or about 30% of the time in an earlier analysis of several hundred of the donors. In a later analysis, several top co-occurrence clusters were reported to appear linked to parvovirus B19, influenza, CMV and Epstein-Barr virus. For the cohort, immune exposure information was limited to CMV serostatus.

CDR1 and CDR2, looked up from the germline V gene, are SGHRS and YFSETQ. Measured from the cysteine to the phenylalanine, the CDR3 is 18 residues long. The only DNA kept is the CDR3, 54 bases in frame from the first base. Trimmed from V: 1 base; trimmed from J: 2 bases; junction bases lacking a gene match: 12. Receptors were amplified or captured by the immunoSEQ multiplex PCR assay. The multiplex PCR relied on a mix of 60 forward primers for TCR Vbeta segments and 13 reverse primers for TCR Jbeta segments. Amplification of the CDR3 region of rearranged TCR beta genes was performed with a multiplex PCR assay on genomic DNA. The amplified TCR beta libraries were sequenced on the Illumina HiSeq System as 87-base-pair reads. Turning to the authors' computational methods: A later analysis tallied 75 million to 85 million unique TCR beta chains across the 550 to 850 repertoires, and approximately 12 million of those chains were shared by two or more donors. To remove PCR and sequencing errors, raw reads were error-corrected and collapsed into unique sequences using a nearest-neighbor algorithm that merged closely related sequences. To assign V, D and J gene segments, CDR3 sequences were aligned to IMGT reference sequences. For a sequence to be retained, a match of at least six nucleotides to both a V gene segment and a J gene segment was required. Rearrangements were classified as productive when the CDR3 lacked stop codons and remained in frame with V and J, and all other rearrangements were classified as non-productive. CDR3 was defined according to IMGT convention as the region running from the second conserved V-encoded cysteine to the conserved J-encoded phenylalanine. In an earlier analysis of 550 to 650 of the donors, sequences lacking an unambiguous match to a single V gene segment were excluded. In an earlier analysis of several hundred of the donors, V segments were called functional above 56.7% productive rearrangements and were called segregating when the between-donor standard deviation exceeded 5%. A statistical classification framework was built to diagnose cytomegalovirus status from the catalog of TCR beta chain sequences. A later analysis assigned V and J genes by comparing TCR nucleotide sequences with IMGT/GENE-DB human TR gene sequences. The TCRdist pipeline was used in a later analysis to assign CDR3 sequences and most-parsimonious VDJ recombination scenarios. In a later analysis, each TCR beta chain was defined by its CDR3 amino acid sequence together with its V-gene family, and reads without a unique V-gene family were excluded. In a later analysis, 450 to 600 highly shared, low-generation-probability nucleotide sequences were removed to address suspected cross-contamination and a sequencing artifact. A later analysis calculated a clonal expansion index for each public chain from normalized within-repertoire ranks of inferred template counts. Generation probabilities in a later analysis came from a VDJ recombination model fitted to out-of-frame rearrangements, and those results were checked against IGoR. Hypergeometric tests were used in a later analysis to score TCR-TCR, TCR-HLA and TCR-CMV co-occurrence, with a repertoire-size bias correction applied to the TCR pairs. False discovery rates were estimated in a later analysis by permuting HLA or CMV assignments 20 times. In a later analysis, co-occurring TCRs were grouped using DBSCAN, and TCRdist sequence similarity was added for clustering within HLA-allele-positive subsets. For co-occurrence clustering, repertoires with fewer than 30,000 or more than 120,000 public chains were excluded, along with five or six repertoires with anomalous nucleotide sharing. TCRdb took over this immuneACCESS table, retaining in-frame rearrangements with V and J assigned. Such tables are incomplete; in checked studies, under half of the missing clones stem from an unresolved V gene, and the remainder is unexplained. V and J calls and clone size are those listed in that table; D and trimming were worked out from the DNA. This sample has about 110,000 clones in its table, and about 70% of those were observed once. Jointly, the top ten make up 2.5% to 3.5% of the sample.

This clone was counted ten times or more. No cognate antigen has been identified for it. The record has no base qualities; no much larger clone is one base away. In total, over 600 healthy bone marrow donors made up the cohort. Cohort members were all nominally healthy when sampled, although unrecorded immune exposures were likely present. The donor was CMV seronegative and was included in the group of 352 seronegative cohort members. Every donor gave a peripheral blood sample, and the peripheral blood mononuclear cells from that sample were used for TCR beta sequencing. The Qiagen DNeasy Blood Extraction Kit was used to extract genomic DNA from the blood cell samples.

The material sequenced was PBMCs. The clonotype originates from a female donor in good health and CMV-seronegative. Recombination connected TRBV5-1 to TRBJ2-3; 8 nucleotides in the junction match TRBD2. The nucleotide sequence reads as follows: TGCGCCAGCAGCTTGTGGGGGAATAGCGGGACTTCCACAGATACGCAGTATTTT. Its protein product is CASSLWGNSGTSTDTQYF.